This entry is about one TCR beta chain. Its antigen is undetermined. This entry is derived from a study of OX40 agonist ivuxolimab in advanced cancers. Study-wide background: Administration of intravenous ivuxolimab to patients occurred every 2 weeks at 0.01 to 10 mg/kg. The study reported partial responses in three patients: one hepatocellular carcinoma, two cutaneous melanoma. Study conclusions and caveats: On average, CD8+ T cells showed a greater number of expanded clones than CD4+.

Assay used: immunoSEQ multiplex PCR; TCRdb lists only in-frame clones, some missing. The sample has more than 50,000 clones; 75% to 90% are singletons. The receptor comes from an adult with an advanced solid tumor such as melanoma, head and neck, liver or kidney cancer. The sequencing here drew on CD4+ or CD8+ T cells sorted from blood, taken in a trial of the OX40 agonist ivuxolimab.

In DNA, the CDR3 is TGTGCCAGCAGCTTGGGCGCTTCCTCTGGAAACACCATATATTTT. The encoded protein is CASSLGASSGNTIYF. This chain joins TRBV5-6 and TRBJ1-3; D is undetermined. The CDR3 is 15 amino acids. The V end was cut by 0 bases, the J end by 0 bases, with 7 bases between. The germline V gene encodes CDR1 SGHDT and CDR2 YYEEEE.